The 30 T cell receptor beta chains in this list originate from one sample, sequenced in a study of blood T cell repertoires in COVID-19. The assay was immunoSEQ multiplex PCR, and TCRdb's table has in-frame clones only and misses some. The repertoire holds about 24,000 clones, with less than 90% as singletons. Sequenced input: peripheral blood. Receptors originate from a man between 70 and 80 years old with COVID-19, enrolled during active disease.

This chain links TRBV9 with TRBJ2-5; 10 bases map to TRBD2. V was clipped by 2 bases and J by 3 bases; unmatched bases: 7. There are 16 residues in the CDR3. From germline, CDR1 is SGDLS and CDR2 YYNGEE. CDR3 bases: TGTGCCAGCAGCGTTGGGACTAGCGAGTACAAAGAGACCCAGTACTTC. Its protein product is CASSVGTSEYKETQYF. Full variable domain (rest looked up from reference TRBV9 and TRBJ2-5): DSGVTQTPKHLITATGQRVTLRCSPRSGDLSVYWYQQSLDQGLQFLIQYYNGEERAKGNILERFSAQQFPDLHSELNLSSLELGDSALYFCASSVGTSEYKETQYFGPGTRLLVL.

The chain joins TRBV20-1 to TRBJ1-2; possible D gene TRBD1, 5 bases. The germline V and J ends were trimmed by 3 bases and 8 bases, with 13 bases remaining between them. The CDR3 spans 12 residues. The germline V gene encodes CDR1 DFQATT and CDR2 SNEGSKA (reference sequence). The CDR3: CSASAGVKGYTF. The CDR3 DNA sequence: TGCAGTGCTAGTGCGGGGGTGAAAGGCTACACCTTC.

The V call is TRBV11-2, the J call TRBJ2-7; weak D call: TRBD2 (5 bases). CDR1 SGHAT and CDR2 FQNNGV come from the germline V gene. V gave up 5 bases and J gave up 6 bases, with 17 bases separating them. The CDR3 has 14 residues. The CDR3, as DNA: TGTGCCAGCAGCCTCCAGCGGAGGCCCACCGAGCAGTACTTC. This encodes CASSLQRRPTEQYF.

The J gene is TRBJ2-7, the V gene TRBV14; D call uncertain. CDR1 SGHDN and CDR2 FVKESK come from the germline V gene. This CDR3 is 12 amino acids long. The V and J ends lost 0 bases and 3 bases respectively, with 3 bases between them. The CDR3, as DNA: TGTGCCAGCAGCCAAGACTACTACGAGCAGTACTTC. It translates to CASSQDYYEQYF.

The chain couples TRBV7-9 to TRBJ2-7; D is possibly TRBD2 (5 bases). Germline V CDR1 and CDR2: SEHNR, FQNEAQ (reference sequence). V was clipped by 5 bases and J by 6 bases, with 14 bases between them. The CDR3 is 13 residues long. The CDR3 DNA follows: TGTGCCAGCAGCGGACTCGGACGTTTCGAGCAGTACTTC. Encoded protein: CASSGLGRFEQYF.

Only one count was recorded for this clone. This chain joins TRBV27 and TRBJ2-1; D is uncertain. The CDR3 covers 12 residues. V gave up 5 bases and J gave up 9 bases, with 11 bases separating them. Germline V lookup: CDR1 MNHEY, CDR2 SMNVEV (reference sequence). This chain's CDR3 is CASSARSFEQFF. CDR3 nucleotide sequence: TGTGCCAGCAGTGCCAGATCATTTGAGCAGTTCTTC.

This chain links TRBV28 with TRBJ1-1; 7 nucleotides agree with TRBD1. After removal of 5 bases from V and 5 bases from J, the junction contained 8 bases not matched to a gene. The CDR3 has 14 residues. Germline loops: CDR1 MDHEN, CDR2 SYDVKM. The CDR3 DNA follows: TGTGCCAGCAGTCTGACAGGGTTGGGAACTGAAGCTTTCTTT. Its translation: CASSLTGLGTEAFF.

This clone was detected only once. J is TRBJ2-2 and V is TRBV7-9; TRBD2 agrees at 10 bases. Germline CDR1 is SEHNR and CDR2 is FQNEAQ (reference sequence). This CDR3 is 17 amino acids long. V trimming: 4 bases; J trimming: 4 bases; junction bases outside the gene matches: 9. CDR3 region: CASSSEAGGQSTGELFF. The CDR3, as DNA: TGTGCCAGCAGCTCTGAAGCGGGAGGGCAGAGCACCGGGGAGCTGTTTTTT.

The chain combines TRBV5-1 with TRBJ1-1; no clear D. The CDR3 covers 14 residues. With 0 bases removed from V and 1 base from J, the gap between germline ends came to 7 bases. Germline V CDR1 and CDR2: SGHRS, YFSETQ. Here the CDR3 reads CASSLGGGNTEAFF. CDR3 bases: TGCGCCAGCAGCTTGGGCGGCGGGAACACTGAAGCTTTCTTT.

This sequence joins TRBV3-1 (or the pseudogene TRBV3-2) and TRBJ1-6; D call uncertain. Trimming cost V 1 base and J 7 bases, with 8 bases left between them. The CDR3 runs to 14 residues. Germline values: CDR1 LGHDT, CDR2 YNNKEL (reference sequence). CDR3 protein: CASSQGARNSPLHF. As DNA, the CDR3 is TGTGCCAGCAGCCAAGGGGCCAGAAATTCACCCCTCCACTTT.

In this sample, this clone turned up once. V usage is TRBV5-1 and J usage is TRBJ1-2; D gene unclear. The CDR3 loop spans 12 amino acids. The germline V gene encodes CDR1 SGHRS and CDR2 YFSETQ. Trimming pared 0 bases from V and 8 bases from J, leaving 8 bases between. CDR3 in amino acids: CASSLVGAGYTF. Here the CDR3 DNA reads TGCGCCAGCAGCTTGGTCGGTGCAGGCTACACCTTC.

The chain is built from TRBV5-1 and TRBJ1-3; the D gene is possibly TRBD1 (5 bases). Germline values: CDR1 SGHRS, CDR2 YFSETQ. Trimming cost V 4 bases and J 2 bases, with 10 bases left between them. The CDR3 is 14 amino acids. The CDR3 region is CASSPGRAGNTIYF. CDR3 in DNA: TGCGCCAGCAGCCCGGGCAGGGCTGGAAACACCATATATTTT.

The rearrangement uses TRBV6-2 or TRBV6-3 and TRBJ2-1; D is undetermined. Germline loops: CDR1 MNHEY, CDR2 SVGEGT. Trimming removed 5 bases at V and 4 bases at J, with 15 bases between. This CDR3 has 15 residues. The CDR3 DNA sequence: TGTGCCAGCAGTGGTCTCGCGGAGTCTTACAATGAGCAGTTCTTC. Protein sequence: CASSGLAESYNEQFF.

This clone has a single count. Here the CDR3 reads CAISEPSGGKSKNIQYF. In DNA, the CDR3 is TGTGCCATCAGTGAGCCTTCTGGGGGGAAGAGCAAAAACATTCAGTACTTC. This chain connects TRBV10-3 to TRBJ2-4, with D perhaps matching TRBD2 (6 bases). The CDR3 contains 17 residues. V dropped 2 bases and J dropped 3 bases, with 17 bases sitting between them. Per the germline V gene, CDR1 is ENHRY and CDR2 is SYGVKD.

CDR3 bases: TGTGCCAGCAGCTCCCGGGACAGGGGGCTTTACGAGCAGTACTTC. Amino acids: CASSSRDRGLYEQYF. The gene calls are TRBV7-6 and TRBJ2-7, with 12 positions matching TRBD1. The CDR3 loop spans 15 amino acids. The ends lost 4 bases at V and 4 bases at J; junction bases unmatched: 5. Germline V gives CDR1 SGHVS, CDR2 FNYEAQ.

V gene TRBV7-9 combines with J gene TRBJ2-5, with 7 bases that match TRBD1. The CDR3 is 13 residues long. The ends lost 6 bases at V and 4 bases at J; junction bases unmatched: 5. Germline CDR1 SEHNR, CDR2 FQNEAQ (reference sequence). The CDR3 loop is CASRPTGRETQYF. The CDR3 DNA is TGTGCCAGCAGACCGACAGGGCGAGAGACCCAGTACTTC.

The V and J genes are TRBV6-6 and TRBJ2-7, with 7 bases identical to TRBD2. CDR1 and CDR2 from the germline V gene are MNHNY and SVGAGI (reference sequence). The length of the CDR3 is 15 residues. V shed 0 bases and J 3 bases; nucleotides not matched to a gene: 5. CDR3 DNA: TGTGCCAGCAGTTACTCGACTAGCAAGAGCTACGAGCAGTACTTC. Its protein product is CASSYSTSKSYEQYF.

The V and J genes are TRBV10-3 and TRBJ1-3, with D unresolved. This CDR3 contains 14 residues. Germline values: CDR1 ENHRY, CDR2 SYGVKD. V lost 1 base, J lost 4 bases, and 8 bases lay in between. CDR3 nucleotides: TGTGCCATCAGTGAGTACAGCTACGGAAACACCATATATTTT. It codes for CAISEYSYGNTIYF.

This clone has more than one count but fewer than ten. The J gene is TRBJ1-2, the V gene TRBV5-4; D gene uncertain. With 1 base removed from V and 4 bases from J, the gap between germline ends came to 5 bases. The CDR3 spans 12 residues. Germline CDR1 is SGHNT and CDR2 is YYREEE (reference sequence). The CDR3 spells CASSLPGYGYTF. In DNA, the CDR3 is TGTGCCAGCAGCTTGCCAGGCTATGGCTACACCTTC.

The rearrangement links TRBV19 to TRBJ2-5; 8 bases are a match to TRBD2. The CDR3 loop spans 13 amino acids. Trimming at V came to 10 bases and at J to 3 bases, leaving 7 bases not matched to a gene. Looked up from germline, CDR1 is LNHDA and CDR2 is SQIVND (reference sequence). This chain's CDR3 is CATRRGAKETQYF. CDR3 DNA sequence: TGTGCCACCAGGCGGGGGGCCAAAGAGACCCAGTACTTC.

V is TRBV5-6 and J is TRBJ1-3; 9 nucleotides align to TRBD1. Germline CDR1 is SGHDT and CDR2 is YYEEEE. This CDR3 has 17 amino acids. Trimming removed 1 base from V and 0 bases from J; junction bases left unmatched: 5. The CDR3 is CASSLKGQGISGNTIYF. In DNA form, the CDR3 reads TGTGCCAGCAGCTTGAAGGGACAGGGCATCTCTGGAAACACCATATATTTT.

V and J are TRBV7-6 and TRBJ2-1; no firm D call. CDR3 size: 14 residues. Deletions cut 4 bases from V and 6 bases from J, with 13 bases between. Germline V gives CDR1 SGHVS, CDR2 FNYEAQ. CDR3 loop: CASSSLAGFNEQFF. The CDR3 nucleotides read TGTGCCAGCAGCTCCCTGGCCGGGTTCAATGAGCAGTTCTTC.

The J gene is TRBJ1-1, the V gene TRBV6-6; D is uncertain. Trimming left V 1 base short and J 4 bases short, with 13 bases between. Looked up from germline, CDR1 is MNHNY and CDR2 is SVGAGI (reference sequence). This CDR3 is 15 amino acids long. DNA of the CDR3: TGTGCCAGCAGTTACTTCACGGGTTCGGGCACTGAAGCTTTCTTT. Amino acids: CASSYFTGSGTEAFF.

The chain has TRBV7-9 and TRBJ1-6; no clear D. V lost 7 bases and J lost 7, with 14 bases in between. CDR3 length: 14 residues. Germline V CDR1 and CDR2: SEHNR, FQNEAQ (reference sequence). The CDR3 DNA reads TGTGCCAGCAACAAAGGAGGACTAAATTCACCCCTCCACTTT. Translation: CASNKGGLNSPLHF.

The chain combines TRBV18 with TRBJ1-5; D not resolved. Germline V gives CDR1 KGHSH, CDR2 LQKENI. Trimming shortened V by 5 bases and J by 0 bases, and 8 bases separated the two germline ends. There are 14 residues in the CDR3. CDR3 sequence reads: CASSTRSSNQPQHF. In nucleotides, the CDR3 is TGTGCCAGCTCAACGCGGAGTAGCAATCAGCCCCAGCATTTT.

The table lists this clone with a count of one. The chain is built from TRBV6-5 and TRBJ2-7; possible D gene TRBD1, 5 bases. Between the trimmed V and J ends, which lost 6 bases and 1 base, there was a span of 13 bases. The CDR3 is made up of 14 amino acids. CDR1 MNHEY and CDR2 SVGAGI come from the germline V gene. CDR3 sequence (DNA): TGTGCCAGCAGCTCGACAGTTTTTTCCTACGAGCAGTACTTC. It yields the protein CASSSTVFSYEQYF.

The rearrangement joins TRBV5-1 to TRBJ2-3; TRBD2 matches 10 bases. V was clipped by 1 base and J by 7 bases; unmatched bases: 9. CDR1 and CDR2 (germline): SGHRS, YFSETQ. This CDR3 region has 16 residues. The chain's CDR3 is CASSLRSSGSSNTQYF. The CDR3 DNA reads TGCGCCAGCAGCTTGAGGTCTAGCGGGAGTTCGAATACGCAGTATTTT.

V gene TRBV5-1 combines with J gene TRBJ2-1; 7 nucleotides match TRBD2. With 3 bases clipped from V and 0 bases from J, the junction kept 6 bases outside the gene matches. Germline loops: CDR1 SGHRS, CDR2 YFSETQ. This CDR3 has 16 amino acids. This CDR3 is CASSWPLASSYNEQFF. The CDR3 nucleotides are TGCGCCAGCAGCTGGCCACTAGCGAGCTCCTACAATGAGCAGTTCTTC.

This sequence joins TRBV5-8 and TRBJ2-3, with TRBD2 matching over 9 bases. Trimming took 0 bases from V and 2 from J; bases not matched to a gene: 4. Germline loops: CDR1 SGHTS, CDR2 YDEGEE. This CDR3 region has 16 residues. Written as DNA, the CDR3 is TGTGCCAGCAGCTTGGTGGCGGGAGGGTACACAGATACGCAGTATTTT. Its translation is CASSLVAGGYTDTQYF.

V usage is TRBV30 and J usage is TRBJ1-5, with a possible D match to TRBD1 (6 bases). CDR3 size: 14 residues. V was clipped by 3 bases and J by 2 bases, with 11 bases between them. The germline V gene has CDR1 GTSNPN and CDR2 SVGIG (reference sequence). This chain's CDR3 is CAWRSAGGNQPQHF. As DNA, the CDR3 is TGTGCCTGGAGATCGGCAGGGGGCAATCAGCCCCAGCATTTT.